A single count supports the clone carrying this T cell receptor beta chain. The authors' processing: Amplification with reference gene primers provided the estimates of nucleated cell counts. The method was immunoSEQ multiplex PCR; TCRdb's version includes in-frame clones alone and lacks a portion of them. V, J and clone size were drawn from that table, and D and trimming were deduced from the DNA. The sample includes hundreds of thousands of clones, approximately 86% of them seen just once. The CDR3 extends over 15 amino acids. In germline, CDR1 is LNHDA, CDR2 SQIVND (reference sequence). Between the trimmed V and J ends, which lost 4 bases and 9 bases, there was a span of 19 bases. The data derive from a study of blood T cell repertoires in COVID-19.

This chain links TRBV19 with TRBJ2-1; possible D gene TRBD2, 5 bases. Sequenced material: peripheral blood. This receptor was taken from a human donor in a cohort sampled during active COVID-19. The chain's CDR3 is CASSTPEASLTEQFF. CDR3 nucleotide sequence: TGTGCCAGTAGTACCCCGGAGGCTAGCTTGACTGAGCAGTTCTTC.